The clone carrying this TCR beta chain was observed at least ten times. From the 5' RACE reads, TCRdb called clonotypes with MiXCR, one entry per CDR3 protein. The sample yields 40,000 to 55,000 distinct CDR3 sequences, roughly 22% seen once. Tregs were sorted as CD4+CD25+CD127-/low cells. The V end lost 0 bases, the J end lost 4 bases, and 7 bases lay between the germline ends. CDR1 SGHRS and CDR2 YFSETQ come from the germline V gene. This CDR3 is built from 13 residues. The chain joins TRBV5-1 to TRBJ1-1; tentatively, D is TRBD1 (6 bases). The source is a female donor with breast cancer. The sample consisted of Tregs sorted from a lymph node. The CDR3 loop is CASSLETGTEAFF. The CDR3 bases are TGCGCCAGCAGCTTGGAGACAGGCACTGAAGCTTTCTTT.